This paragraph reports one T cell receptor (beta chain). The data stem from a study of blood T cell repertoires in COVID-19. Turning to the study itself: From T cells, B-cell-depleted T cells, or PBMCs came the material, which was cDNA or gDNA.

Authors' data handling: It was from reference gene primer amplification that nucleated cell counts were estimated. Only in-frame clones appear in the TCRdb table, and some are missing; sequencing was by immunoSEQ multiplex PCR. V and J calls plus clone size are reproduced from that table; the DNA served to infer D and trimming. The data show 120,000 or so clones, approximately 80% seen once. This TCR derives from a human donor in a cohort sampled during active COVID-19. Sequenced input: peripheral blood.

In DNA, the CDR3 is TGTGCCAGCAGTAGCGTTAGCTCCTACAATGAGCAGTTCTTC. This codes for CASSSVSSYNEQFF. The rearrangement uses TRBV6-5 and TRBJ2-1; no definite D call. This CDR3 region has 14 residues. Germline CDR1 and CDR2: MNHEY and SVGAGI. The V and J ends lost 5 bases and 0 bases respectively, with 8 bases between them.